The 15 T cell receptor beta chains below come from one sample, sequenced in a study of blood T cell repertoires in COVID-19. TCRdb's copy holds only in-frame clones and misses some; the assay was immunoSEQ multiplex PCR. The profile shows some 110,000 clones, 70% to 90% of them singletons. Sequencing used peripheral blood. Receptor source: a man between 40 and 49 years old with acute or convalescent COVID-19.

The chain carries TRBV19 and TRBJ2-3; 8 positions match TRBD2. The CDR3 covers 15 residues. The germline V gene has CDR1 LNHDA and CDR2 SQIVND (reference sequence). V lost 7 bases to trimming and J lost 1 base; unmatched junction nucleotides: 7. In DNA, the CDR3 is TGTGCCAGTAATTTAAGAGCGGGAGGCACAGATACGCAGTATTTT. This encodes CASNLRAGGTDTQYF.

The chain joins TRBV6-5 to TRBJ2-1; D is uncertain. V was cut by 6 bases and J by 7 bases, with 19 bases left in between. The CDR3 sequence is 15 residues long. The germline CDR1 and CDR2 sequences are MNHEY and SVGAGI. CDR3: CASSNRPGMSNEQFF. The CDR3 DNA reads as TGTGCCAGCAGCAATAGGCCGGGTATGTCAAATGAGCAGTTCTTC.

This sequence joins TRBV18 and TRBJ2-6; D remains unclear. V was clipped by 3 bases and J by 0 bases, with 6 bases between them. There are 15 residues in the CDR3. From germline, CDR1 is KGHSH and CDR2 LQKENI. The CDR3 spells CASSPSYSGANVLTF. The CDR3 DNA reads TGTGCCAGCTCACCTTCCTACTCTGGGGCCAACGTCCTGACTTTC.

The genes are TRBV5-1 and TRBJ1-2; 12 positions agree with TRBD1. Germline-derived CDR1 and CDR2 are SGHRS and YFSETQ. V was clipped by 3 bases and J by 5 bases; unmatched bases: 5. The CDR3 is 15 residues long. The CDR3 sequence: CASSWGQGARYGYTF. CDR3 bases: TGCGCCAGCAGCTGGGGACAGGGGGCTAGGTATGGCTACACCTTC.

The chain links TRBV19 to TRBJ2-1, with D maybe TRBD2 (7 bases). The germline V gene has CDR1 LNHDA and CDR2 SQIVND (reference sequence). CDR3 length equals 14 residues. V was trimmed by 5 bases and J by 15 bases, leaving 23 bases between them. CDR3 nucleotides: TGTGCCAGTAGTTCCCCACCGGAGTGGGGGGGCCTGTTCTTC. Protein: CASSSPPEWGGLFF.

This clone was counted once. V and J are TRBV5-4 and TRBJ1-2, with TRBD1 as a possible D gene (6 bases). The CDR3 sequence is 13 residues long. The V end was cut by 5 bases, the J end by 4 bases, with 12 bases between. The germline CDR1 and CDR2 sequences are SGHNT and YYREEE (reference sequence). CDR3 region: CASRTTGVYGYTF. CDR3 nucleotides: TGTGCCAGCAGAACGACAGGTGTCTATGGCTACACCTTC.

J is TRBJ2-3 and V is TRBV10-1, with D hard to call. This CDR3 has 19 residues. Trimming left V 0 bases short and J 2 bases short, with 21 bases between. Germline-derived CDR1 and CDR2 are WNHNN and SYGVQD (reference sequence). The CDR3 nucleotides read TGCGCCAGCAGTGAGTCGGCCGCGGAGATACCCCTTATCACAGATACGCAGTATTTT. This codes for CASSESAAEIPLITDTQYF.

The V and J genes are TRBV2 and TRBJ2-7, with no clear D. The CDR3 covers 11 residues. The germline V gene has CDR1 SNHLY and CDR2 FYNNEI. V lost 7 bases and J lost 6, with 10 bases in between. The CDR3 nucleotides are TGTGCCAGCACCCAGAGAGGCGAGCAGTACTTC. It is translated as CASTQRGEQYF.

This chain uses TRBV4-1 with TRBJ1-2; D is unclear. CDR3 size: 16 residues. Looked up from germline, CDR1 is MGHRA and CDR2 is YSYEKL. Trimming took 0 bases from V and 5 from J, leaving 16 bases between them. CDR3 protein: CASSQEGGRGGYGYTF. In DNA form, the CDR3 reads TGCGCCAGCAGCCAAGAAGGAGGGAGAGGTGGATATGGCTACACCTTC.

The chain recombines TRBV19 with TRBJ2-1; possible D gene TRBD2, 5 bases. With 3 bases removed from V and 6 bases from J, the gap between germline ends came to 21 bases. Germline CDR1 reads LNHDA; CDR2 reads SQIVND (reference sequence). This CDR3 spans 17 amino acids. CDR3 region: CASSMPRGETLLNEQFF. CDR3 in DNA: TGTGCCAGTAGTATGCCCCGGGGAGAAACCCTACTCAATGAGCAGTTCTTC.

DNA of the CDR3: TGCAGTGCTAGTCCCGCCCAGGGGAGGGGAGAGACCCAGTACTTC. The encoded protein is CSASPAQGRGETQYF. V usage is TRBV20-1 and J usage is TRBJ2-5; D is perhaps TRBD2 (7 bases). Germline V gene lookup returns CDR1 DFQATT and CDR2 SNEGSKA (reference sequence). V was cut by 3 bases and J by 4 bases, with 18 bases left in between. The CDR3 runs to 15 residues.

CDR3 region: CASRRGEAGNTIYF. The CDR3 DNA is TGTGCCAGCAGACGTGGCGAGGCTGGAAACACCATATATTTT. This chain connects TRBV3-1 (or the pseudogene TRBV3-2) to TRBJ1-3, with D unclear. Germline V gene sequence: CDR1 LGHDT, CDR2 YNNKEL (reference sequence). V was pared by 6 bases and J by 2 bases, with 11 bases between. CDR3 length: 14 amino acids.

The chain has TRBV5-8 and TRBJ1-3; no clear D gene. V lost 2 bases, J lost 0 bases, and 6 bases lay in between. Germline V gene sequence: CDR1 SGHTS, CDR2 YDEGEE. The CDR3 is 14 residues long. The CDR3 nucleotides are TGTGCCAGCAGCTTACTCTCCTCTGGAAACACCATATATTTT. It specifies CASSLLSSGNTIYF.

In nucleotides, the CDR3 is TGTGCCAGCAGCCTTCGACAGGTTAATGAAAAACTGTTTTTT. Translated: CASSLRQVNEKLFF. V is TRBV28 and J is TRBJ1-4; possible D gene TRBD1, 6 bases. CDR1 is MDHEN, CDR2 SYDVKM, per germline. The CDR3 contains 14 residues. The germline V and J ends were trimmed by 6 bases and 4 bases, with 12 bases remaining between them.

CDR3 DNA: TGTGCTAGTGGTTTGGCGGCAGGGGCAGAGACCCAGTACTTC. This codes for CASGLAAGAETQYF. The chain joins TRBV12-5 to TRBJ2-5; tentative D call: TRBD1 (6 bases). The CDR3 contains 14 residues. Germline V CDR1 and CDR2: LGHNT, FRNRAP. Trimming stripped 1 base from V and 4 bases from J, with 10 bases between.